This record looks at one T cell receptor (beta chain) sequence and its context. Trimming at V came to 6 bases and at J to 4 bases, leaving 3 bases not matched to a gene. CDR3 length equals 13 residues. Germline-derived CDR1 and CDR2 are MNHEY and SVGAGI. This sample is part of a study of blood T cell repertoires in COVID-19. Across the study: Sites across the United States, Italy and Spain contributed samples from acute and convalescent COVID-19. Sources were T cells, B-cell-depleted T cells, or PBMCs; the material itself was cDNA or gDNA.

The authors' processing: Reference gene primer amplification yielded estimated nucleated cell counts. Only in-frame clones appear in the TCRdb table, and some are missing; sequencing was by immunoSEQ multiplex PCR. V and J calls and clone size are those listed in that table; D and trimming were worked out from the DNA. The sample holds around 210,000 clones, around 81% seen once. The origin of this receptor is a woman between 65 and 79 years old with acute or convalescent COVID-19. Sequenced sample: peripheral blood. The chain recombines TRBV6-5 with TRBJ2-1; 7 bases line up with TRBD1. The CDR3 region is CASRRDSYNEQFF. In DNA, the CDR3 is TGTGCCAGCAGACGGGACAGTTACAATGAGCAGTTCTTC.